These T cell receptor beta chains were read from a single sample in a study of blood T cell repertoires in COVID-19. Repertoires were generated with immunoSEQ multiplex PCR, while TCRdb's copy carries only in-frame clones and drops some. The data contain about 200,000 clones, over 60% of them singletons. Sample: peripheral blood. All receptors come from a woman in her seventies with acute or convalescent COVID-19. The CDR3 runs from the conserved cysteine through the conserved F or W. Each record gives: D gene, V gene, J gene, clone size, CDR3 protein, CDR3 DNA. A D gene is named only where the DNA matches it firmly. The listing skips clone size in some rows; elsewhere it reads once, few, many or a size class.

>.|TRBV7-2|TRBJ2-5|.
CASRIGGGKETQYF
TGTGCCAGCAGGATAGGGGGGGGAAAAGAGACCCAGTACTTC
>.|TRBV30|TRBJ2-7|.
CAWSRSSYEQYF
TGTGCCTGGAGCCGGTCCTCCTACGAGCAGTACTTC
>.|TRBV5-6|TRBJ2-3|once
CASSLTGVAKDTQYF
TGTGCCAGCAGCTTGACGGGAGTAGCTAAAGATACGCAGTATTTT
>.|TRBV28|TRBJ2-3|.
CASSLPGYTQYF
TGTGCCAGCAGTTTACCGGGATATACGCAGTATTTT
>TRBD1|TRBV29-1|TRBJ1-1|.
CSVNSGGRGTEAFF
TGCAGCGTCAATTCAGGGGGCCGCGGCACTGAAGCTTTCTTT
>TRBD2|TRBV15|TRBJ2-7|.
CATSRVLAGDEQYF
TGTGCCACCAGCAGAGTACTAGCGGGAGACGAGCAGTACTTC
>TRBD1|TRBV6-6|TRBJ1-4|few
CASSYLRTGKEKLFF
TGTGCCAGCAGTTACCTCCGGACAGGGAAGGAAAAACTGTTTTTT
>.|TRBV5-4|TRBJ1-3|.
CASSLDGYSGNTIYF
TGTGCCAGCAGCTTGGACGGTTACTCTGGAAACACCATATATTTT
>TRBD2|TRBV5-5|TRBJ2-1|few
CASKWIAGDNEQFF
TGTGCCAGCAAATGGATAGCGGGCGACAATGAGCAGTTCTTC
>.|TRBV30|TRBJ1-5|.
CAWSLSLTPGNQPQHF
TGTGCCTGGAGTTTAAGTCTTACTCCCGGCAATCAGCCCCAGCATTTT
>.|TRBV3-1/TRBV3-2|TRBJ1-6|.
CASSQVTGMISPLHF
TGTGCCAGCAGCCAGGTCACAGGGATGATTTCACCCCTCCACTTT
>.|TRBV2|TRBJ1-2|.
CASSAADSSYGYTF
TGTGCCAGCAGTGCTGCGGACAGTTCCTATGGCTACACCTTC
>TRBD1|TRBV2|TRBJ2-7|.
CAARRDRNYEQYF
TGTGCCGCACGGAGGGACAGGAACTACGAGCAGTACTTC
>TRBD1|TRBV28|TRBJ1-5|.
CASIDRQGRQPQHF
TGTGCCAGCATCGACCGACAGGGCCGCCAGCCCCAGCATTTT
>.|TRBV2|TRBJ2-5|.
CASSDEYQETQYF
TGTGCCAGCAGTGATGAGTACCAAGAGACCCAGTACTTC
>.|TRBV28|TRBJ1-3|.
CASSSWAREQRGNTIYF
TGTGCCAGCAGTTCCTGGGCCCGGGAACAACGTGGAAACACCATATATTTT
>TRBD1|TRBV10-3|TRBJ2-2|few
CAISETGGSNTGELFF
TGTGCCATCAGTGAGACAGGGGGCTCCAACACCGGGGAGCTGTTTTTT
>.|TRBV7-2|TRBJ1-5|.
CASSPRVFQPQHF
TGTGCCAGCAGCCCCAGGGTTTTCCAGCCCCAGCATTTT
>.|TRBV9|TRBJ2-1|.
CASSPQRGGGEQFF
TGTGCCAGCAGCCCCCAGCGGGGAGGGGGGGAGCAGTTCTTC
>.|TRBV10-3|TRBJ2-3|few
CAISGLSISTDTQYF
TGTGCCATCAGTGGACTATCCATAAGCACAGATACGCAGTATTTT
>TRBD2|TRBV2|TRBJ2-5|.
CASTGLAGQETQYF
TGTGCCAGCACCGGACTAGCGGGACAGGAGACCCAGTACTTC
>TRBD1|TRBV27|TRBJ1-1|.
CASSLLGQDTEAFF
TGTGCCAGCAGTTTATTGGGACAGGACACTGAAGCTTTCTTT
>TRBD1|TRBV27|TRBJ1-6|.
CASSSNRGGAPNSPLHF
TGTGCCAGCAGTTCCAACAGGGGGGGTGCTCCGAATTCACCCCTCCACTTT
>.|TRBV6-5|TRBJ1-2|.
CASSSTGRYGYTF
TGTGCCAGCAGTTCAACAGGCCGCTATGGCTACACCTTC
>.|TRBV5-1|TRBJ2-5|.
CASSFGGNSETQYF
TGCGCCAGCAGCTTTGGAGGAAATAGTGAGACCCAGTACTTC